This T cell receptor beta chain emerged from a study of blood T cells in healthy people across ages (dated by TCRdb to between 2014 and 2016). Regarding the complete study: In model experiments, template switching captured roughly one uniquely barcoded TCR beta cDNA molecule for every two T cells. The study measured age-related changes in TCR beta repertoire diversity using deep sequencing normalized with unique cDNA molecular identifiers. Donors were grouped into four age groups: young (average roughly 17 years), middle-aged (39), aged (about 59) and long-lived (roughly 80). To avoid experimental bias, donors of different ages were spread randomly across the sequencing lanes. For two donors (one aged 18 to 30 and one aged 80 or older), the study analyzed two additional independent replicas of 1 million unique cDNA reads from the same blood draw. Study-wide conclusions, independent of this receptor: Conclusive comparison of naive and antigen-experienced compartments was prevented by the profiling of bulk unsorted PBMCs. Because the CMV infection status of the donors was unknown, age-related changes in expanded clonotypes may potentially have been confounded. Compared with the aged group, the long-lived group had more naive CD4+ T cells, fewer expanded clones and increased TCR diversity, a pattern suggesting age selection. As age increased, observed TCR beta diversity per million T cells dropped in a roughly linear way, and a significant reduction was already evident by age approximately 40. The percentage of naive T cells measured by flow cytometry correlated strongly with observed TCR beta diversity. Estimates of total diversity based on one million sequenced T cells were regarded as lower bounds and as underestimates.

The 39 donors, aged about 6 to 95 years, were systemically healthy Caucasian individuals from Russia. Each donor gave about 9.7 milliliters of peripheral blood, drawn into EDTA-treated Vacutainer tubes. PBMCs were isolated by Ficoll-Paque density-gradient centrifugation, with at least 7 million obtained per sample. Trizol reagent was used to extract total RNA from the PBMCs, yielding at least 5 micrograms per sample. Naive CD45RAhigh/CD27high T cell percentages were measured by flow cytometry on a PBMC aliquot from every donor. Libraries were constructed by 5' RACE. Sequencing took place on an Illumina HiSeq 2500. A second PCR of roughly 6 to 11 cycles was run with a J-beta primer mix and a sample-barcoded 5' primer. A unique molecular identifier was introduced onto each TCR beta cDNA molecule by a template-switch 5' adaptor carrying 12 random nucleotides. Each sample yielded at least 3 million CDR3-containing paired-end reads. The Mint cDNA synthesis kit, primed by a TRBC-specific oligonucleotide, was used to synthesize first-strand cDNA from all RNA. Following uracil-DNA glycosylase treatment, all cDNA underwent a first 18-cycle PCR with the universal primers M1SS and BC2_uni_R. Turning to the authors' computational methods: Each sample was normalized by randomly selecting 1 million high-quality reads, each carrying a distinct molecular identifier. Instead of being binned into consensus sequences, reads that shared molecular identifiers were thrown out. MiTCR, run with a Q25 quality threshold and the strictest error-elimination algorithm, handled CDR3 identification, clonotype clustering and error correction. Lower-bound total TCR beta diversity was estimated with a nonparametric unseen species model using Euler transformation. TCRdb reran the public reads through fastp at Q25 and MiXCR, keeping productive beta chains. Merged by CDR3 protein, the rows form single entries marked with the most common genes and DNA. In this record, the V and J calls reflect TCRdb's handling and not the investigators' own analysis. The sample records 850,000 to 950,000 distinct CDR3 sequences, around 28% of which are singletons. The ten largest clones take up 15% to 20% of the sample.

Comments on this clonotype: No antigen is known for it. Germline and junction disagree at one end, which may indicate a read error.

The CDR3 numbers 16 residues from cysteine through phenylalanine. The retained sequence is limited to the CDR3, 48 bases, with the frame set at the first base. This clonotype was obtained from a woman older than 75 in good health. The sample taken for sequencing was blood. Recombination joined TRBV12-3 or TRBV12-4 with TRBJ2-3; TRBD1 aligns with 8 central bases. The DNA sequence reads TGTGCCAGCAGCTCCGGGACAGGAGTTATCACAGATACGGAGTATTTT. It codes for CASSSGTGVITDTEYF.